This is a list of T cell receptor beta chains from one sample in a study of blood T cell repertoires in COVID-19. TCRdb's table, derived via immunoSEQ multiplex PCR, lists solely in-frame clones and lacks some. The sample lists about 170,000 clones; around nine tenths were seen once. Input material: peripheral blood. Receptor source: a man between 65 and 85 years old with acute or convalescent COVID-19. CDR3s include the opening cysteine and the closing phenylalanine or tryptophan. Fields, in order: V gene, J gene, D gene, clone size, CDR3 protein, CDR3 DNA. The D gene is left open where the match is weak. The size entry is marked missing in some rows and otherwise reads once, few, many or a size class.

TRBV27	TRBJ2-5	NA	once	CASSFSGTRETQYF	TGTGCCAGCAGTTTCTCGGGAACCCGAGAGACCCAGTACTTC
TRBV28	TRBJ2-7	TRBD1	NA	CASSSPGQGGYEQYF	TGTGCCAGCAGCTCCCCGGGACAGGGTGGTTACGAGCAGTACTTC
TRBV7-3	TRBJ2-1	NA	NA	CASSLTAAGRNEQFF	TGTGCCAGCAGCTTAACGGCGGCCGGAAGGAATGAGCAGTTCTTC
TRBV5-4	TRBJ1-2	TRBD1	NA	CASSSLGQGSGYTF	TGTGCCAGCAGCTCCCTTGGACAGGGGTCTGGCTACACCTTC
TRBV11-2	TRBJ1-2	TRBD1	NA	CASSRWDSYGYTF	TGTGCCAGCAGCCGTTGGGACAGCTATGGCTACACCTTC
TRBV15	TRBJ1-4	NA	NA	CATSSQGGTLGEKLFF	TGTGCCACCAGCAGCCAGGGAGGCACCCTGGGGGAAAAACTGTTTTTT
TRBV7-2	TRBJ2-5	NA	once	CASSLVGASIGETQYF	TGTGCCAGCAGCTTAGTTGGGGCCTCCATAGGAGAGACCCAGTACTTC
TRBV6-5	TRBJ2-7	NA	NA	CASSYSKGYEQYF	TGTGCCAGCAGTTACTCGAAGGGGTACGAGCAGTACTTC
TRBV29-1	TRBJ1-4	NA	NA	CSVGGATNEKLFF	TGCAGCGTTGGAGGCGCAACTAATGAAAAACTGTTTTTT
TRBV27	TRBJ2-5	NA	NA	CASGDPDPTRGGTQYF	TGTGCCAGCGGAGATCCGGATCCGACTAGGGGTGGGACCCAGTACTTC
TRBV7-9	TRBJ2-5	NA	NA	CASRGVTETQYF	TGTGCCAGCAGAGGGGTCACGGAGACCCAGTACTTC
TRBV19	TRBJ1-5	NA	NA	CASSIGTGRAQPQHF	TGTGCCAGTAGTATCGGTACAGGGAGGGCTCAGCCCCAGCATTTT
TRBV24-1	TRBJ1-6	TRBD1	NA	CATSVGDRGGGSPLHF	TGTGCCACCAGTGTGGGGGACAGGGGCGGCGGATCACCCCTCCACTTT
TRBV27	TRBJ2-3	TRBD2	NA	CASSPRLAGPFGTDTQYF	TGTGCCAGCAGTCCCCGACTAGCGGGTCCCTTTGGGACAGATACGCAGTATTTT
TRBV5-1	TRBJ2-2	NA	NA	CASSLDPSLGGELFF	TGCGCCAGCAGCTTGGATCCGAGCCTCGGCGGGGAGCTGTTTTTT
TRBV6-1	TRBJ2-7	NA	NA	CASSERWQASYEQYF	TGTGCCAGCAGTGAAAGGTGGCAGGCATCCTACGAGCAGTACTTC
TRBV7-2	TRBJ2-5	NA	few	CASSLEGPPGQETQYF	TGTGCCAGCAGCTTAGAAGGCCCCCCGGGCCAAGAGACCCAGTACTTC
TRBV5-6	TRBJ2-7	NA	NA	CASSLEGTGIYVWYF	TGTGCCAGCAGCTTGGAAGGGACTGGAATTTACGTTTGGTACTTC
TRBV7-2	TRBJ2-1	NA	NA	CASSLLAAEQFF	TGTGCCAGCAGTCTACTAGCTGCTGAGCAGTTCTTC
TRBV7-8	TRBJ1-1	NA	NA	CASSPGGRSNTEAFF	TGTGCCAGCAGCCCCGGGGGAAGGTCGAACACTGAAGCTTTCTTT
TRBV5-8	TRBJ1-6	NA	NA	CASSPGQSAHSPLHF	TGTGCCAGCAGCCCTGGACAGAGCGCCCATTCACCCCTCCACTTT
TRBV5-3	TRBJ1-5	NA	NA	CARSLARAPQHF	TGTGCCAGAAGCTTGGCCAGGGCGCCCCAGCATTTT